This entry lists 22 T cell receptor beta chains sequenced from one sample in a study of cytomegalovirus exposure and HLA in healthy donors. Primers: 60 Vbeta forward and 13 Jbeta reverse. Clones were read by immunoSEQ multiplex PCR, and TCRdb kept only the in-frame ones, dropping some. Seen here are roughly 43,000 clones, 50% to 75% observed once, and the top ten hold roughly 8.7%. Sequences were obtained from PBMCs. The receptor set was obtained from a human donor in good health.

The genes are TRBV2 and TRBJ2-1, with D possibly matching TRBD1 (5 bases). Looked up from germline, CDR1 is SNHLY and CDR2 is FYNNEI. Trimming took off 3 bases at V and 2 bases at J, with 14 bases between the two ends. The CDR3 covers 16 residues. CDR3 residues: CASSDRRAGTYNEQFF. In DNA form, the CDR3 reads TGTGCCAGCAGTGATCGAAGGGCAGGGACCTACAATGAGCAGTTCTTC.

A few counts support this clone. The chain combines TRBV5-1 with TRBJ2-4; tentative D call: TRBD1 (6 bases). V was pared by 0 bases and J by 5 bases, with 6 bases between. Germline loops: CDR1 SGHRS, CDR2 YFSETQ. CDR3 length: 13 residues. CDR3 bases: TGCGCCAGCAGCTTGGGACAGGAAAACATTCAGTACTTC. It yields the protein CASSLGQENIQYF. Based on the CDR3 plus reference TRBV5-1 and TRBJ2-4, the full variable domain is KAGVTQTPRYLIKTRGQQVTLSCSPISGHRSVSWYQQTPGQGLQFLFEYFSETQRNKGNFPGRFSGRQFSNSRSEMNVSTLELGDSALYLCASSLGQENIQYFGAGTRLSVL.

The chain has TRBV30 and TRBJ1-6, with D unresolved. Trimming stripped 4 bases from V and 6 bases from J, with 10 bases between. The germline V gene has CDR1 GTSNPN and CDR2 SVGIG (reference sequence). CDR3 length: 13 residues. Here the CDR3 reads CAWTHSGNSPLHF. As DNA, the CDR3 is TGTGCCTGGACCCACAGTGGTAATTCACCCCTCCACTTT.

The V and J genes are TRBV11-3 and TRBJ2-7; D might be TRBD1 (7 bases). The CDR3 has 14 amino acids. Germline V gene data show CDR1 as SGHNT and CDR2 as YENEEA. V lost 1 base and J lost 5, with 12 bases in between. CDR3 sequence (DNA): TGTGCCAGCAGCTTAGGCGGGACAGCGGACGAGCAGTACTTC. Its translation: CASSLGGTADEQYF.

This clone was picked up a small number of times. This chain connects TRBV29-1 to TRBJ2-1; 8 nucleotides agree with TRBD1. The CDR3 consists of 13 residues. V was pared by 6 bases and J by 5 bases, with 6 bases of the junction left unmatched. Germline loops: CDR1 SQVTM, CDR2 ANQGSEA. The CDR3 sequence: CSVERTGNNEQFF. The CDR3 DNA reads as TGCAGCGTCGAACGGACAGGGAACAATGAGCAGTTCTTC.

CDR3 bases: TGCGCCAGCAGCCGGACTTCGACAGGTAACACTGAAGCTTTCTTT. Amino acid sequence: CASSRTSTGNTEAFF. The chain uses TRBV5-1 and TRBJ1-1; a possible D gene is TRBD1 (6 bases). Germline assignment: CDR1 SGHRS and CDR2 YFSETQ. Trimming removed 4 bases at V and 2 bases at J, with 15 bases between. The CDR3 contains 15 residues.

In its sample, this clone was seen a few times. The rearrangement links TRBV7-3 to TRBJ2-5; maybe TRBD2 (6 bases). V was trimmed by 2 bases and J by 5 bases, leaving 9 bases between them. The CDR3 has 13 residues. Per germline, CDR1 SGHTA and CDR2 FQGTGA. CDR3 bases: TGTGCCAGCAGCTTATGGGGGGAGGAGACCCAGTACTTC. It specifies CASSLWGEETQYF.

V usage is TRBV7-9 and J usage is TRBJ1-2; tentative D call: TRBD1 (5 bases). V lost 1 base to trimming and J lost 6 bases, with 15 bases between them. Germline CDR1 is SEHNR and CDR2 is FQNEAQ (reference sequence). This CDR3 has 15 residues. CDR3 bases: TGTGCCAGCAGCTTAGTAGCTTTCCAGGGCGATGGCTACACCTTC. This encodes CASSLVAFQGDGYTF.

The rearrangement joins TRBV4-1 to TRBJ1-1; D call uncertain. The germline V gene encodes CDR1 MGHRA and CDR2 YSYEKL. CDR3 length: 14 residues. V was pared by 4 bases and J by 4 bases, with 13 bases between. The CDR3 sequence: CASSLDRVGTEAFF. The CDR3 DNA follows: TGCGCCAGCAGCCTAGATAGAGTTGGCACTGAAGCTTTCTTT.

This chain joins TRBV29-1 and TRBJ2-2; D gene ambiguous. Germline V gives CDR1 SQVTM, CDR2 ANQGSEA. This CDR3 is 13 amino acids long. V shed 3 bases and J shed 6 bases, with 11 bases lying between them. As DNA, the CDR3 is TGCAGCGTTGATGGGCGTCTGGCCGGGGAGCTGTTTTTT. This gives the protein CSVDGRLAGELFF.

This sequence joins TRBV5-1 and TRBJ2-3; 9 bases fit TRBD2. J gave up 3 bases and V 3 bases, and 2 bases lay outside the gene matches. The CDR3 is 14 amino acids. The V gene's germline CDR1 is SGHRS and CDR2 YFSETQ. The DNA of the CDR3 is TGCGCCAGCAGCTCCCTAGCGGGGACAGATACGCAGTATTTT. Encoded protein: CASSSLAGTDTQYF.

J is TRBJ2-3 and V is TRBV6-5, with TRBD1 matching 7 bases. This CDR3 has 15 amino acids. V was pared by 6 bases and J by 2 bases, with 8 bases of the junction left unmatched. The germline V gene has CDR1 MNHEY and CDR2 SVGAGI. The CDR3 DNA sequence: TGTGCCAGCAGCTCTGACAGGGTGATCACAGATACGCAGTATTTT. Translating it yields CASSSDRVITDTQYF.

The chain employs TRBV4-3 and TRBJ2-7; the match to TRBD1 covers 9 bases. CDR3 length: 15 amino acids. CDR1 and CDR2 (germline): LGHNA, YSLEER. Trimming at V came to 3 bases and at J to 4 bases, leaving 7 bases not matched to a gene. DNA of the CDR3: TGCGCCAGCAGCCACCCGGGACAGGGACCTTACGAGCAGTACTTC. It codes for CASSHPGQGPYEQYF.

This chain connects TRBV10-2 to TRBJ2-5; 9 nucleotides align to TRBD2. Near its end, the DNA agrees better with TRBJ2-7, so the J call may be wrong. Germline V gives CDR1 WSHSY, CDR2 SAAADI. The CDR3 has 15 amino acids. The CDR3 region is CASIEPAGGYYEQYF. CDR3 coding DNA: TGCGCCAGCATCGAGCCAGCGGGGGGCTACTACGAGCAGTACTTC.

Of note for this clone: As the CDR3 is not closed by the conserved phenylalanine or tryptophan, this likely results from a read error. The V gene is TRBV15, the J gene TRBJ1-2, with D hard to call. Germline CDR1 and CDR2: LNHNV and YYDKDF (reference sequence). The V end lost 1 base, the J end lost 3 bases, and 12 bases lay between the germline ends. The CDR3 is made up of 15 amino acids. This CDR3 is CATSRVLGVHYGYTV. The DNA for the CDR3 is TGTGCCACCAGCAGAGTTCTCGGGGTTCACTATGGCTACACCGTC.

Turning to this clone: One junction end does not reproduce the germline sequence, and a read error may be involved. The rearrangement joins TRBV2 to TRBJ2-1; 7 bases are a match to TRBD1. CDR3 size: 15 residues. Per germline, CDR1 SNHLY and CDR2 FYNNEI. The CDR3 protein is CASSALQGSYDEQFF. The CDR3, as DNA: TGTGCCAGCAGTGCCCTACAGGGGTCCTACGATGAGCAGTTCTTC.

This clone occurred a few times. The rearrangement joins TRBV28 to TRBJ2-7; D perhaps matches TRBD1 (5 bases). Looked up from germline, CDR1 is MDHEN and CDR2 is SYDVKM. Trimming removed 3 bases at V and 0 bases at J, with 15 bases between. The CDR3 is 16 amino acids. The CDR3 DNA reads TGTGCCAGCAGTTTGCTATGGGCAGGGATCTCCTACGAGCAGTACTTC. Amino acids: CASSLLWAGISYEQYF.

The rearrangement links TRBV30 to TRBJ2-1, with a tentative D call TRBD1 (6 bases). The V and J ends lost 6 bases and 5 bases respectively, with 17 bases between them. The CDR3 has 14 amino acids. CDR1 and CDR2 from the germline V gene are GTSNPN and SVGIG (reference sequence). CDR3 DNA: TGTGCCTGCGAAAAAAACAGGGTCAACAATGAGCAGTTCTTC. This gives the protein CACEKNRVNNEQFF.

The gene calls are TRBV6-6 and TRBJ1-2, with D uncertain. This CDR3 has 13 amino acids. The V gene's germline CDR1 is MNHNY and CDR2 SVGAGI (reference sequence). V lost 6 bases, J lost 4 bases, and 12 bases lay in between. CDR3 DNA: TGTGCCAGCAGCTACGACTCCAGCTATGGCTACACCTTC. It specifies CASSYDSSYGYTF.

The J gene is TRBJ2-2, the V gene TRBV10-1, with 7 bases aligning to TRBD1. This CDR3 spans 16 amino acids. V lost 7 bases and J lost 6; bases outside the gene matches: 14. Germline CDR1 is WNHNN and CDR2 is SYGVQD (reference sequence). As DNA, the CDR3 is TGCGCCAGCATCCCATCTGAGGGGGCTGACTCCGGGGAGCTGTTTTTT. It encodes CASIPSEGADSGELFF.

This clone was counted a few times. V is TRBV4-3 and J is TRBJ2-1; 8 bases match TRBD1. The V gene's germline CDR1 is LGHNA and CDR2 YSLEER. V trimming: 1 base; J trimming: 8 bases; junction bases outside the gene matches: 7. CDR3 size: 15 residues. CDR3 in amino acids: CASSQVAGGRDEQFF. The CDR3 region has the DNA TGCGCCAGCAGCCAAGTCGCAGGGGGCCGGGATGAGCAGTTCTTC.

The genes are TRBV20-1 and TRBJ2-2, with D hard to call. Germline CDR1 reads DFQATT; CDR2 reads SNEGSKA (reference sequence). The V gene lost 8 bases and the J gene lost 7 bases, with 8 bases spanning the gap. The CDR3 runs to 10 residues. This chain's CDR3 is CSTRFGELFF. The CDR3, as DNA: TGCAGTACGAGGTTCGGGGAGCTGTTTTTT.